This T cell receptor (beta chain) emerged from a study of glioma-infiltrating T cells after dendritic cell vaccination. The length of the CDR3 is 14 residues. Germline CDR1 KGHSH, CDR2 LQKENI. With 3 bases removed from V and 4 bases from J, the gap between germline ends came to 12 bases. Assay: immunoSEQ multiplex PCR; the TCRdb copy retains only in-frame clones and omits some. Among just over 95,000 clones listed, 75% to 85% were seen once. The V and J genes are TRBV18 and TRBJ1-2; no definite D call. This sequence was found in a human donor with glioblastoma. The input for sequencing was blood, taken before dendritic cell vaccination. The CDR3 reads CASSPDEGTYGYTF. The CDR3 nucleotides are TGTGCCAGCTCACCGGACGAGGGAACCTATGGCTACACCTTC.